These T cell receptor beta chains were read from a single sample in a study of blood T cell repertoires in COVID-19. Here immunoSEQ multiplex PCR was the method, and the copy in TCRdb shows in-frame clones only, minus some. The sample has about 400,000 clones; 85% to 90% are singletons. Sequenced: PBMCs or T cells enriched from blood (not recorded which). Source of these receptors: a woman aged 50 to 60 who had recovered from COVID-19. Each CDR3 is given without its conserved first and last residue. D genes are given only for firm matches. The size of a clone is reported for some rows only, either as once, few or many, or as a class for expanded clones.

>TRBJ2-3|.|.|TRBV12-2
ASRLKFWRRMTKRTSTDTQY
>TRBJ1-4|.|TRBD1|TRBV3-1/TRBV3-2
ASSQGDSENEKLF
>TRBJ1-2|.|TRBD1|TRBV27
ASSLLGTGQAGYGYT
>TRBJ2-1|.|.|TRBV28
ASRGQGWRNEQF
>TRBJ1-2|.|TRBD1|TRBV5-1
ASSRTGAILRGPGYGYT
>TRBJ1-3|.|.|TRBV7-9
VLGPSGNTIY
>TRBJ2-1|few|TRBD2|TRBV4-2
ASSPRTGGDNEQF
>TRBJ1-4|.|.|TRBV18
ASSRRGGEDEKLF
>TRBJ1-6|.|.|TRBV5-1
ASSFGNSPLH
>TRBJ2-5|.|TRBD1|TRBV28
ASFSHRTGEETQY
>TRBJ1-5|.|.|TRBV6-2/TRBV6-3
ASSHRRELNQPQH
>TRBJ1-1|.|.|TRBV4-2
ASSQDAGNTEAF
>TRBJ2-1|.|TRBD1|TRBV4-3
ASSQVQGINEQF
>TRBJ2-7|.|TRBD1|TRBV7-2
ASSPDRAPYEQY
>TRBJ2-6|.|.|TRBV7-2
ASSLQPISSGANVLT
>TRBJ2-7|.|.|TRBV11-2
ASSSHREGGQY
>TRBJ2-1|.|.|TRBV7-3
ASSLTKRVASEQF
>TRBJ2-2|.|TRBD2|TRBV2
ASNSGRGLTGELF
>TRBJ2-7|.|.|TRBV29-1
SVADSTYEQY
>TRBJ2-2|.|.|TRBV19
ASSIDSTGAGELF
>TRBJ2-1|.|TRBD1|TRBV13
ASSPDRGGYNEQF
>TRBJ2-5|.|.|TRBV4-1
ASSQGLVRETQY
>TRBJ2-3|.|TRBD2|TRBV28
ASSPSGDSTDTQY
>TRBJ2-7|.|.|TRBV19
ATGQPGPYEQY
>TRBJ1-2|.|.|TRBV28
ASSLWRAPVYGYT
>TRBJ2-2|.|TRBD2|TRBV30
AWSMGGTGELF
>TRBJ1-1|.|.|TRBV29-1
SAALQANTEAF
>TRBJ1-1|.|.|TRBV5-1
ASSPEGTRGNTEAF
>TRBJ2-2|.|TRBD2|TRBV6-5
ASGHGGGTGELF
>TRBJ2-1|.|TRBD1|TRBV7-2
ASSLGQGARYEQF
>TRBJ1-6|.|.|TRBV7-9
ASSLDRDSPLH
>TRBJ1-1|.|.|TRBV11-1
ASSRDRMNTEAF
>TRBJ1-6|.|.|TRBV27
ASGRENSPLH
>TRBJ1-1|.|TRBD1|TRBV5-6
ASSLNRGYTEAF
>TRBJ2-7|.|.|TRBV27
ASSLSLQAAYEQY
>TRBJ1-2|once|TRBD1|TRBV27
ASSGRQGVYGYT
>TRBJ2-2|.|.|TRBV12-5
ASGSVGGSGELF
>TRBJ2-2|.|TRBD2|TRBV19
ASKLFGAGGNTGELF
>TRBJ2-7|.|.|TRBV7-9
ASRGDNSYEQY
>TRBJ1-6|.|.|TRBV11-2
ASSHREYNSPLH
>TRBJ1-1|.|.|TRBV20-1
SASYQSTEAF
>TRBJ1-1|.|.|TRBV12-2
ASRRQGEGTEAF
>TRBJ1-2|once|TRBD1|TRBV7-2
ASSSTLNRGHGYT
>TRBJ1-4|.|TRBD1|TRBV4-1
ASSQGDRGWSEKLF
>TRBJ1-2|.|.|TRBV25-1
ASSSGKNYGYT
>TRBJ1-2|.|.|TRBV30
AWAGGDYGYT
>TRBJ2-5|.|.|TRBV2
ASSEAWVAETQY
>TRBJ2-1|.|.|TRBV15
ATSRGGSALRNAQF
>TRBJ1-1|.|.|TRBV13
ASSLGAGANTEAF
>TRBJ2-5|.|.|TRBV7-9
ASSLDTTQETQY
>TRBJ2-5|.|.|TRBV28
ASRNFLSETQY